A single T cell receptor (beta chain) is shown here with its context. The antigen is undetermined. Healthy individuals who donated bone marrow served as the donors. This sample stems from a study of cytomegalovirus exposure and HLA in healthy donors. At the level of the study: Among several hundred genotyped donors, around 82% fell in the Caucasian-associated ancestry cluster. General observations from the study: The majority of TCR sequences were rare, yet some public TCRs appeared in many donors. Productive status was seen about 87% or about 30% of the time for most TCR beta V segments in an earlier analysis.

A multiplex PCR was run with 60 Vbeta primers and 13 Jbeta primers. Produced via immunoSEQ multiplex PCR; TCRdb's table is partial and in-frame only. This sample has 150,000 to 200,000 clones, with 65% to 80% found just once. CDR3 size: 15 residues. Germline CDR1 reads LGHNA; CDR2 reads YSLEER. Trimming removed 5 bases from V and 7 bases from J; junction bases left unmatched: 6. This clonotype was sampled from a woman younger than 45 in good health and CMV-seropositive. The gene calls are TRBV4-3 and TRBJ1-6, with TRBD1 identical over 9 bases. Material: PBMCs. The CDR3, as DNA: TGCGCCAGCAGCGCTTCCGGGACAGGGAATTCACCCCTCCACTTT. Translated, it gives CASSASGTGNSPLHF.